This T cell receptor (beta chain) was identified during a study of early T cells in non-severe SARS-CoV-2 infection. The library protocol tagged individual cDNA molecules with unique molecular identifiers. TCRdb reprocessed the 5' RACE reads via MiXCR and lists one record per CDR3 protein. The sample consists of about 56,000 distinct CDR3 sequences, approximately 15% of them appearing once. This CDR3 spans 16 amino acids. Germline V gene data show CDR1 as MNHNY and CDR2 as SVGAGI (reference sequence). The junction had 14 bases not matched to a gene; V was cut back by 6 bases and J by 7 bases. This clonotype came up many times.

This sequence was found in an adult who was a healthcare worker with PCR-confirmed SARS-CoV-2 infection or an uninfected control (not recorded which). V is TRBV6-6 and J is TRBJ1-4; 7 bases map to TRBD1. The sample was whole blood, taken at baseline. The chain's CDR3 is CASRHAHRAGGEKLFF. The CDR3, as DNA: TGTGCCAGCAGGCACGCTCATAGGGCAGGGGGTGAAAAACTGTTTTTT.